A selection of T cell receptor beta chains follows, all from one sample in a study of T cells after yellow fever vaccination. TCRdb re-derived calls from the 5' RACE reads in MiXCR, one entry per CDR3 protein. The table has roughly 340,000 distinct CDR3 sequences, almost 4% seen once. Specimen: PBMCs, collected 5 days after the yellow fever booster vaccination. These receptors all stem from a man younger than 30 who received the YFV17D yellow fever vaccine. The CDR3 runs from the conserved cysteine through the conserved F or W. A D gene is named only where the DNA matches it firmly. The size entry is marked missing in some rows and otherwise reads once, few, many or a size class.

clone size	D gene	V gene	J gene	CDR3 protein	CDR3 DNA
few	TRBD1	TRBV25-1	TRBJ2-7	CASSIRQGAPYEQYF	TGTGCCAGCAGTATCCGACAGGGTGCTCCCTACGAGCAGTACTTC
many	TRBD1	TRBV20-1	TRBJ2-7	CSALTQGAYEQYF	TGCAGTGCCTTGACGCAGGGGGCCTACGAGCAGTACTTC
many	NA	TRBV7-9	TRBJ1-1	CASSAPRGDTEAFF	TGTGCCAGCAGCGCTCCGAGAGGGGACACTGAAGCTTTCTTT
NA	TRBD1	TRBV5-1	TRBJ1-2	CASSMRHRGPKGYTF	TGCGCCAGCAGCATGAGACACAGGGGGCCGAAGGGCTACACCTTC
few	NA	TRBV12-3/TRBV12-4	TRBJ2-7	CASSLDRVNEQYF	TGTGCCAGCAGTTTAGACAGGGTAAACGAGCAGTACTTC
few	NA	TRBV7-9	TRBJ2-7	CASSSELVSYEQYF	TGTGCCAGCAGCTCCGAACTAGTCTCCTACGAGCAGTACTTC
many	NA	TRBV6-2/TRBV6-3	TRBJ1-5	CASSYGNQPQHF	TGTGCCAGCAGTTATGGCAATCAGCCCCAGCATTTT
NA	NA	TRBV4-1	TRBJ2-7	CASSHGAGGNEQYF	TGCGCCAGCAGCCACGGGGCAGGGGGGAACGAGCAGTACTTC
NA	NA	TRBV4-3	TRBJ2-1	CASSQAGYNEQFF	TGCGCCAGCAGCCAAGCGGGGTACAATGAGCAGTTCTTC
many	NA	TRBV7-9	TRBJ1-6	CASSLGGHSPLHF	TGTGCCAGCAGCTTAGGCGGTCATTCACCCCTCCACTTT
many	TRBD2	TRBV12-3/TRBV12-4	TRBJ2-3	CASSETRLAGVTDTQYF	TGTGCCAGCAGTGAAACTCGACTAGCGGGGGTAACTGATACGCAGTATTTT
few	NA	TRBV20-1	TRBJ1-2	CSAYPLDPPGPRDGYTF	TGCAGTGCCTACCCTCTCGATCCACCAGGGCCTAGGGATGGCTACACCTTC
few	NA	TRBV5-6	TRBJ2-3	CASSVPGPKTDTDTQYF	TGTGCCAGCAGCGTCCCGGGACCGAAAACGGACACAGATACGCAGTATTTT
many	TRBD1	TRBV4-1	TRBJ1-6	CASSQGTGLGNSPLHF	TGCGCCAGCAGCCAAGGGACAGGGTTGGGTAATTCACCCCTCCACTTT
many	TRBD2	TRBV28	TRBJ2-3	CASSAGGARPDTQYF	TGTGCCAGCAGCGCGGGGGGGGCCAGACCAGATACGCAGTATTTT
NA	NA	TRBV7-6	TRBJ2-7	CASSPRQTHEQYF	TGTGCCAGCAGCCCCCGACAAACCCACGAGCAGTACTTC
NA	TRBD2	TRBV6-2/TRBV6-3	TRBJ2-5	CASSYKRGGHQETQYF	TGTGCCAGCAGTTATAAGCGGGGAGGTCACCAAGAGACCCAGTACTTC
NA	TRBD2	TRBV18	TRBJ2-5	CASSPALAGGQQETQYF	TGTGCCAGCTCACCGGCACTAGCGGGGGGGCAACAAGAGACCCAGTACTTC
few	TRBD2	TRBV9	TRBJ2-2	CSSSVGGLAGTTGELFF	TGTTCCAGCAGCGTAGGGGGACTAGCGGGGACCACCGGGGAGCTGTTTTTT
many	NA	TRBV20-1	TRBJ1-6	CSATRNRDGILHF	TGCAGTGCTACCCGCAATAGGGATGGGATACTCCACTTT
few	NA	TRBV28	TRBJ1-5	CASSFREGSPLNQPQHF	TGTGCCAGCAGTTTTCGTGAGGGAAGCCCCCTAAATCAGCCCCAGCATTTT
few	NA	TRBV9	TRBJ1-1	CASSGRQRKAFF	TGTGCCAGCAGCGGTAGACAGAGAAAAGCTTTCTTT
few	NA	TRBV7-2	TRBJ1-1	CASSLDSNREAFF	TGTGCCAGCAGCTTGGACAGTAACCGTGAAGCTTTCTTT
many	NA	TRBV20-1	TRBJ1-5	CSARDSNQPQHF	TGCAGTGCTAGAGATAGCAATCAGCCCCAGCATTTT
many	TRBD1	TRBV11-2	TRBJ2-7	CASKPGPGQGVYEQYF	TGTGCCAGCAAACCAGGTCCGGGACAGGGGGTCTACGAGCAGTACTTC
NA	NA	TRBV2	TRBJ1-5	CASRSPRDVSNQPQHF	TGTGCCAGCAGGTCCCCGCGGGACGTTAGCAATCAGCCCCAGCATTTT
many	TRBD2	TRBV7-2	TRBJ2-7	CASSTPASGDLSYEQYF	TGTGCCAGCAGCACCCCGGCCAGCGGGGACCTCTCCTACGAGCAGTACTTC
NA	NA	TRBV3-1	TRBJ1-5	CASSQEGNSNQPQHF	TGTGCCAGCAGCCAAGAAGGGAATAGCAATCAGCCCCAGCATTTT
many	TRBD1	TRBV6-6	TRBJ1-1	CASGTGMNTEAFF	TGTGCCAGCGGGACAGGGATGAACACTGAAGCTTTCTTT
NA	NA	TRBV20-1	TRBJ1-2	CSGDRLRANNYGYTF	TGCAGTGGGGACCGGTTGAGGGCGAATAACTATGGCTACACCTTC
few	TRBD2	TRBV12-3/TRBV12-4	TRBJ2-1	CASSPKGLAGSPHEQFF	TGTGCCAGCAGTCCGAAGGGACTAGCGGGATCCCCCCATGAGCAGTTCTTC
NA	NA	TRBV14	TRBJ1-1	CASSQDLRVAFF	TGTGCCAGCAGCCAAGATCTTCGGGTAGCTTTCTTT
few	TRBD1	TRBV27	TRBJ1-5	CASSSLGTGGIIQPQHF	TGTGCCAGCAGTTCCCTCGGGACAGGAGGGATCATTCAGCCCCAGCATTTT
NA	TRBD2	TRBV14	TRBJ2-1	CASSLGTWGGTYNEQFF	TGTGCCAGCAGCCTGGGGACCTGGGGAGGGACCTACAATGAGCAGTTCTTC
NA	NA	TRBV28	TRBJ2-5	CASSSYRVGYQETQYF	TGTGCCAGCAGTTCCTACAGGGTTGGGTACCAAGAGACCCAGTACTTC
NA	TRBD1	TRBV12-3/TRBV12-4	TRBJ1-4	CASSRTGANEKLFF	TGTGCCAGCAGCCGGACAGGGGCTAATGAAAAACTGTTTTTT
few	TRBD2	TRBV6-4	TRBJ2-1	CASSSGTSSYNEQFF	TGTGCCAGCAGCTCCGGGACTAGCTCCTACAATGAGCAGTTCTTC